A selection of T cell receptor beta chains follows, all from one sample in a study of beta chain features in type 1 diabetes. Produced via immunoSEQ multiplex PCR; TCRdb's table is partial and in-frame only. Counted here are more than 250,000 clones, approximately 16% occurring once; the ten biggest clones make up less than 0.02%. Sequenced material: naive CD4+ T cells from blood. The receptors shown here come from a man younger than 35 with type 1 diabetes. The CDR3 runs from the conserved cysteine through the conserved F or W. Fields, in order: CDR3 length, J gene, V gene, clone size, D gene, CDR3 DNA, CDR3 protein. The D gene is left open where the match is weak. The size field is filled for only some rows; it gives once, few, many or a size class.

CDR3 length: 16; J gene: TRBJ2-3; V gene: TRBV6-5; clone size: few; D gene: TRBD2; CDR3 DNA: TGTGCCAGCAGTTATTGGGCCGGGACTAGCGGATATACGCAGTATTTT; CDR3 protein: CASSYWAGTSGYTQYF
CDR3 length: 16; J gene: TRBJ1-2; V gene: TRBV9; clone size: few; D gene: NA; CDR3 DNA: TGTGCCAGCAGCGTAGATGGGGGGGCTGCGGCGTATGGCTACACCTTC; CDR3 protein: CASSVDGGAAAYGYTF
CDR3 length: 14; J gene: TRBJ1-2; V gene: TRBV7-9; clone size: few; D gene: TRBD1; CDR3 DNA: TGTGCCAGCAGCTTCGCGACAGGGAACTATGGCTACACCTTC; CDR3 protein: CASSFATGNYGYTF
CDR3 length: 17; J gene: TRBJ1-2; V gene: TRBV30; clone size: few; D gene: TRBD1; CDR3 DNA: TGTGCCTGGAGTCAATGGGACAGGGGGACTTCTAACTATGGCTACACCTTC; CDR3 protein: CAWSQWDRGTSNYGYTF
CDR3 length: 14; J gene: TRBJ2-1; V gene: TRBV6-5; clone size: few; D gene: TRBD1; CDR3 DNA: TGTGCCAGCAGACCGCACAGGGGTTTGGTTGAGCAGTTCTTC; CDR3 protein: CASRPHRGLVEQFF
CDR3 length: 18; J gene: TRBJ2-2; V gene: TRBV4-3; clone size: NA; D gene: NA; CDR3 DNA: TGCGCCAGCAGCCAAGAAGTGGGAAAAGGGGCGCGGAACGGGGAGCTGTTTTTT; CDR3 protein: CASSQEVGKGARNGELFF
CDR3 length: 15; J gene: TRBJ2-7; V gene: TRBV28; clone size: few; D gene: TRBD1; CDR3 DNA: TGTGCCAGCAGTTTGATGACAGGGGGCGTATACGAGCAGTACTTC; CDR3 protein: CASSLMTGGVYEQYF
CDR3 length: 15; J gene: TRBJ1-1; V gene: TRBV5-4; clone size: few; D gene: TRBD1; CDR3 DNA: TGTGCCAGCAGCCCGGGACAGGTGATGAACACTGAAGCTTTCTTT; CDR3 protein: CASSPGQVMNTEAFF
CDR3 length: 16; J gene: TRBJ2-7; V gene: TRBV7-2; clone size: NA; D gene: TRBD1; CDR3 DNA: TGTGCCAGCAGCCGAAGTCCGGACAGGACATACTACGAGCAGTACTTC; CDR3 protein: CASSRSPDRTYYEQYF
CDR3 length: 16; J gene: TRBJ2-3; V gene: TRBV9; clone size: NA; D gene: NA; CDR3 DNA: TGTGCCAGCAGCGCTTCCGGGACTTACCTCACAGATACGCAGTATTTT; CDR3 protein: CASSASGTYLTDTQYF
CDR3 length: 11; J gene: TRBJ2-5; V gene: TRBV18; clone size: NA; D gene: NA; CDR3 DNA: TGTGCCAGCTGGCGGGAAGAGACCCAGTACTTC; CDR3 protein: CASWREETQYF
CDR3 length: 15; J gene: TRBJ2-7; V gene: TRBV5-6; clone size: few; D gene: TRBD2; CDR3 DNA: TGTGCCAGCAGCTTGTTAGAGCGGGAGAGGTACGAGCAGTACTTC; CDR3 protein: CASSLLERERYEQYF
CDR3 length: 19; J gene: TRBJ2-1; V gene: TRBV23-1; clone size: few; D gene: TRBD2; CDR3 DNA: TGCGCCAGCAGTCAAACCGGGACAACCGGACTAGCGGCAGACGATGAGCAGTTCTTC; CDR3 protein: CASSQTGTTGLAADDEQFF
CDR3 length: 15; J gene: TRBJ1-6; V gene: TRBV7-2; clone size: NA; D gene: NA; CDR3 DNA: TGTGCCAGCAGCTTAGGTACGGGCGGAGGTCGACCCCTCCACTTT; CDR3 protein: CASSLGTGGGRPLHF
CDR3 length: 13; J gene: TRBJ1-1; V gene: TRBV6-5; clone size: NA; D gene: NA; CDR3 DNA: TGTGCCAGCAGTTACTCGTGGGGGGATCAAGCTTTCTTT; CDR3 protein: CASSYSWGDQAFF
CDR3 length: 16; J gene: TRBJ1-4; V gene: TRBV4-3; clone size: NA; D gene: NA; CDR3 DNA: TGCGCCAGCAGCCCACCCCGCACAGGGACGGTTGAAAAACTGTTTTTT; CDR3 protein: CASSPPRTGTVEKLFF
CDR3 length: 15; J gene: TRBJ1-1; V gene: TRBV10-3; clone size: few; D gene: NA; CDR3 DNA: TGTGCCATCAGCGCCCTGGGAGGAACCAACACTGAAGCTTTCTTT; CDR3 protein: CAISALGGTNTEAFF
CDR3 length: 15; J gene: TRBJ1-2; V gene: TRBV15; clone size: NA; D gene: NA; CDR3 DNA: TGTGCCACCAGCAGCCGGACAGCCGCTAACTATGGCTACACCTTC; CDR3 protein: CATSSRTAANYGYTF
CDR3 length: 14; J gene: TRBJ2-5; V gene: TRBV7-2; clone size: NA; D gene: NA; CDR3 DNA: TGTGCCAGCAGCGCCTTGACTAGGGGTGAGACCCAGTACTTC; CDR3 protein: CASSALTRGETQYF
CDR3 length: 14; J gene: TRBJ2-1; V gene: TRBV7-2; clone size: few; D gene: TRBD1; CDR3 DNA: TGTGCCAGCAGCTGGGGACAGACCTACAATGAGCAGTTCTTC; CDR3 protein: CASSWGQTYNEQFF
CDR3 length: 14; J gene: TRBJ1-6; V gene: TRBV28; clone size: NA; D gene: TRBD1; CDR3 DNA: TGTGCCAGCAGTTGGGACAGGAAAAGTTCACCCCTCCACTTT; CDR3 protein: CASSWDRKSSPLHF
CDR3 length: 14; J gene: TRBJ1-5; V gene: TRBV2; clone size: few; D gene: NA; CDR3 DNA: TGTGCCAGCCGATTGGCAGGGATACAGCAGCCCCAGCATTTT; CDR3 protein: CASRLAGIQQPQHF
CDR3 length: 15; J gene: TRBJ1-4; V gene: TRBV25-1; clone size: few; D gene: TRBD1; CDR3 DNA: TGTGCCAGCACTTCAACAGGGGCAACTAATGAAAAACTGTTTTTT; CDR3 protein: CASTSTGATNEKLFF
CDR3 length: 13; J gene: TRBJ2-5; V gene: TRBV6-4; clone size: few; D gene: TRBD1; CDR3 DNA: TGTGCCAGCAGTCGACAGGGTGGAGAGACCCAGTACTTC; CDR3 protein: CASSRQGGETQYF
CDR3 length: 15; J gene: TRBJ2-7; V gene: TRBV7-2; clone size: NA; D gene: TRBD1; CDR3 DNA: TGTGCCAGCAGCTTTCCGGGACAGGCGCACTACGAGCAGTACTTC; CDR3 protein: CASSFPGQAHYEQYF
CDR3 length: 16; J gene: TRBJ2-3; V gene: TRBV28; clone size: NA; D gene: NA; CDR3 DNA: TGTGCCAGCAGTTCAATACAGGGCACTAGCACAGATACGCAGTATTTT; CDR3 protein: CASSSIQGTSTDTQYF
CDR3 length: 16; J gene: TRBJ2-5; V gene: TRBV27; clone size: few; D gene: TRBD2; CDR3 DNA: TGTGCCAGCAACCGCCGGGAAGCGGGGGGTCTAGAGACCCAGTACTTC; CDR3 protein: CASNRREAGGLETQYF
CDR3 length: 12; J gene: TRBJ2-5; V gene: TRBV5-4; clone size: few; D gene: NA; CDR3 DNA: TGTGCCAGCAGCTTCCAGGGAGAGACCCAGTACTTC; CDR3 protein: CASSFQGETQYF
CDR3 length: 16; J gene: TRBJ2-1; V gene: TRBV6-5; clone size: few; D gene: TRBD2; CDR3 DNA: TGTGCCAGCAGTTACCACGGACTAGCGGGGGTCAATGAGCAGTTCTTC; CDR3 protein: CASSYHGLAGVNEQFF
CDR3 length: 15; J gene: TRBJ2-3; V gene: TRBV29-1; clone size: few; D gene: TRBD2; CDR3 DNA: TGCAGCGTTGATTTGCAGCGGGAAGTTACAGATACGCAGTATTTT; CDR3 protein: CSVDLQREVTDTQYF
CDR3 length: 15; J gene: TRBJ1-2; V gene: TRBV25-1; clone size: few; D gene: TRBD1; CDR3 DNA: TGTGCCAGCAGTGGCCGGACAGGGCCGAACTATGGCTACACCTTC; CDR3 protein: CASSGRTGPNYGYTF
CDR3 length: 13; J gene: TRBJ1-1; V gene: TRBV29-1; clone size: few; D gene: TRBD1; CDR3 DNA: TGCAGCGTGAACAGACAGGGTAGAACTGAAGCTTTCTTT; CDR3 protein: CSVNRQGRTEAFF
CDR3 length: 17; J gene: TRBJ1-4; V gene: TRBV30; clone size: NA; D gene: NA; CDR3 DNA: TGTGCCTGGAGTCACAGTCTGTGGGGCGCCGGGAATGAAAAACTGTTTTTT; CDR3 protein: CAWSHSLWGAGNEKLFF
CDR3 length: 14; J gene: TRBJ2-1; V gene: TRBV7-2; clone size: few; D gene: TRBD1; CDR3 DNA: TGTGCCAGCGAGGGACAGAGCTTATACAATGAGCAGTTCTTC; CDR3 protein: CASEGQSLYNEQFF
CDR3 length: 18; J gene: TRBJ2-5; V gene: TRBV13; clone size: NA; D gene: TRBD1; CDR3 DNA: TGTGCCAGCAGCGTTGGTGGCTTCCCCGGGACAGGTCAAGAGACCCAGTACTTC; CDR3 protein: CASSVGGFPGTGQETQYF
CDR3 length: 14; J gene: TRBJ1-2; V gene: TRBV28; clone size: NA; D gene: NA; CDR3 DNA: TGTGCCAGCAGTTCGCCCCCCGGGGGCTATGGCTACACCTTC; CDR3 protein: CASSSPPGGYGYTF